This TCR beta chain was retrieved from a study of blood T cells in healthy people across ages. About the research overall: There was about one barcoded beta molecule captured by template switching per two T cells.

Broader study findings: Long-lived donors exceeded aged donors in naive CD4+ cells and diversity. Naive T cell percentage showed a strong correlation with the diversity of TCR beta.

This clonotype has a single count. The target antigen is unknown. Using a J-beta primer mix together with a sample-barcoded 5' primer, a second PCR was run for 7 to 11 cycles. TCRdb re-analysed the 5' RACE reads in MiXCR, keeping a single row per CDR3 protein. The data contain about 750,000 distinct CDR3 sequences, less than 70% of them singletons. CDR3 length: 13 residues. V lost 8 bases to trimming and J lost 2 bases, with 12 bases between them. Germline lookup yields CDR1 SGHDN and CDR2 FVKESK. The sequence derives from a man aged 80 or over in good health. The V gene is TRBV14, the J gene TRBJ2-5, with D hard to call. The sequenced sample consisted of blood. For the CDR3, the DNA is TGTGCCAGCCGCCGGGTCCCGCAAGAGACCCAGTACTTC. It yields the protein CASRRVPQETQYF.